Shown below are 4 T cell receptor beta chains from a single sample sequenced in a study of T cells in Graves' hyperthyroidism and ophthalmopathy. Regions amplified from RNA transcripts were the TCR beta CDR3 regions. First-round RT-PCR of the TCR CDR3 relied on the HTBI primer set. TCRdb called the multiplex PCR reads again in MiXCR, with one record for every CDR3 protein. The table lists a few hundred thousand distinct CDR3 sequences, around 46% of them singletons. The sequencing input was peripheral blood or thyroid tissue (not recorded which). The receptor set was obtained from a young woman with Graves' hyperthyroidism.

This clonotype occurred many times. The V and J genes are TRBV7-9 and TRBJ2-7; 7 bases match TRBD2. CDR3 length: 16 amino acids. Germline V CDR1 and CDR2: SEHNR, FQNEAQ (reference sequence). J gave up 4 bases and V 5 bases, and 14 bases lay outside the gene matches. This CDR3 is CASSPNLERGGYEQYF. In DNA form, the CDR3 reads TGTGCCAGCAGCCCGAATTTAGAACGCGGGGGTTACGAGCAGTACTTC. The full variable domain, completed using reference TRBV7-9 and TRBJ2-7, is DTGVSQNPRHKITKRGQNVTFRCDPISEHNRLYWYRQTLGQGPEFLTYFQNEAQLEKSRLLSDRFSAERPKGSFSTLEIQRTEQGDSAMYLCASSPNLERGGYEQYFGPGTRLTVT.

This clonotype was picked up many times. This sequence joins TRBV5-1 and TRBJ2-2; D is perhaps TRBD1 (5 bases). V lost 3 bases to trimming and J lost 4 bases, with 16 bases between them. There are 16 residues in the CDR3. Germline assignment: CDR1 SGHRS and CDR2 YFSETQ. CDR3 residues: CASSSEGHGTTGELFF. The CDR3 DNA reads as TGCGCCAGCAGCTCGGAAGGACACGGAACCACCGGGGAGCTGTTTTTT.

The chain employs TRBV5-1 and TRBJ1-1; D is unresolved. Trimming cost V 0 bases and J 14 bases, with 23 bases left between them. The V gene's germline CDR1 is SGHRS and CDR2 YFSETQ. This CDR3 is built from 15 residues. The CDR3 region is CASSLGPSGPNEQFF. CDR3 bases: TGCGCCAGCAGCTTGGGTCCTAGCGGGCCCAATGAGCAGTTCTTT.

This clonotype showed up many times. CDR3 amino acids: CSASIGRDGYEQYF. The CDR3 DNA follows: TGCAGTGCTAGTATAGGGCGGGACGGCTACGAGCAGTACTTC. The V gene is TRBV20-1, the J gene TRBJ2-7, with D possibly being TRBD2 (6 bases). The CDR3 length is 14 residues. Per germline, CDR1 DFQATT and CDR2 SNEGSKA (reference sequence). Trimming took off 3 bases at V and 3 bases at J, with 15 bases between the two ends.